These 22 T cell receptor beta chains were all obtained from the same sample, sequenced in a study of blood T cell repertoires in COVID-19 (dated by TCRdb to between 2020 and 2021). Receptors were amplified or captured by the immunoSEQ multiplex PCR assay. Entries here come from immuneACCESS through TCRdb and include only in-frame sequences with V and J called. Some clones fail to appear in such tables; in the studies checked, an unresolved V gene covers under half of the shortfall, and the cause of the remainder is unknown. For this sample the table gives 200,000 to 300,000 clones, of which approximately 85% were detected only once. The top ten hold 5.1% of the sample. The sample taken for sequencing was peripheral blood. Receptor source: a man aged 45-65 years with COVID-19, enrolled during active disease.

Comments on this clone: The junction departs from the called germline gene at one end, perhaps through a read error. The chain couples TRBV7-7 to TRBJ2-2; TRBD2 matches 7 bases. The CDR3 has 15 amino acids. Per germline, CDR1 SSHAT and CDR2 FNYEAQ (reference sequence). The CDR3 sequence is CASSLYPSGPGELFF. CDR3 bases: TGTGCTAGCAGCTTATACCCTAGCGGCCCTGGGGAGCTGTTTTTT.

The chain uses TRBV18 and TRBJ2-1; TRBD2 is a possible D gene (7 bases). The V end was cut by 0 bases, the J end by 5 bases, with 17 bases between. This CDR3 is 17 amino acids long. Germline V lookup: CDR1 KGHSH, CDR2 LQKENI. CDR3 DNA sequence: TGTGCCAGCTCACCACCCAGTCGGGGGGCTACCAACAATGAGCAGTTCTTC. Protein product: CASSPPSRGATNNEQFF.

The genes are TRBV3-1 (or the pseudogene TRBV3-2) and TRBJ2-3; 9 bases are a match to TRBD1. Germline CDR1 reads LGHDT; CDR2 reads YNNKEL (reference sequence). The CDR3 runs 16 residues. The junction had 11 bases not matched to a gene; V was cut back by 6 bases and J by 4 bases. The CDR3 DNA reads as TGTGCCAGCAGTAATATAGGGGACAGGGTCCCAGATACGCAGTATTTT. Translating it yields CASSNIGDRVPDTQYF.

The gene calls are TRBV5-1 and TRBJ1-5; D is possibly TRBD1 (6 bases). V lost 1 base, J lost 0 bases, and 14 bases lay in between. From germline, CDR1 is SGHRS and CDR2 YFSETQ. This CDR3 spans 17 amino acids. The CDR3 spells CASSLYQGPYSNQPQHF. CDR3 bases: TGCGCCAGCAGCTTGTACCAGGGGCCTTATAGCAATCAGCCCCAGCATTTT.

The CDR3 reads CASSPSWGGAGEQYF. The CDR3 DNA is TGTGCCAGCTCCCCAAGTTGGGGGGGCGCGGGGGAGCAGTACTTC. This rearrangement joins TRBV18 to TRBJ2-7, with a weak D call TRBD2 (7 bases). This CDR3 is 15 amino acids long. Germline V gene lookup returns CDR1 KGHSH and CDR2 LQKENI. V was clipped by 6 bases and J by 7 bases, with 22 bases between them.

The rearrangement uses TRBV11-1 and TRBJ2-5; perhaps TRBD2 as D (6 bases). V shed 4 bases and J shed 7 bases, with 22 bases lying between them. The CDR3 spans 16 residues. CDR1 and CDR2 from the germline V gene are SGHAT and FQDESV (reference sequence). For the CDR3, the DNA is TGTGCCAGCAGCTATAAGGTAGGGACTCCAGAGTGGACCCAGTACTTC. Its protein is CASSYKVGTPEWTQYF.

The chain couples TRBV4-2 to TRBJ1-5; 9 positions agree with TRBD1. This CDR3 spans 15 amino acids. The germline V gene has CDR1 LGHNA and CDR2 YNFKEQ. The J segment lost 4 bases and the V segment lost 3 bases, leaving 4 bases of the junction unmatched. The CDR3 bases are TGTGCCAGCAGCCAGGACAGGGGCCGGAATCAGCCCCAGCATTTT. Translating gives CASSQDRGRNQPQHF.

The V call is TRBV7-2, the J call TRBJ1-2; a possible D gene is TRBD1 (5 bases). CDR3 length equals 16 residues. V dropped 5 bases and J dropped 4 bases, with 20 bases sitting between them. CDR1 SGHTA and CDR2 FQGNSA come from the germline V gene. DNA for the CDR3: TGTGCCAGCAGCCGCGGGGCGGGGAGTGAGGGCTATGGCTACACCTTC. Its protein is CASSRGAGSEGYGYTF.

The chain recombines TRBV28 with TRBJ2-3; 7 nucleotides line up with TRBD2. The germline gives CDR1 MDHEN, CDR2 SYDVKM. The CDR3 sequence is 20 residues long. V lost 7 bases and J lost 1; bases outside the gene matches: 23. The CDR3 loop is CASTTSGEGSGPFGTDTQYF. The DNA of the CDR3 is TGTGCCAGCACCACGAGCGGGGAGGGCTCAGGCCCATTTGGCACAGATACGCAGTATTTT.

The CDR3 is CASSSGIYEQYF. In DNA, the CDR3 is TGTGCCAGCAGTTCGGGAATCTACGAGCAGTACTTC. The chain combines TRBV28 with TRBJ2-7, with D perhaps TRBD2 (5 bases). Germline CDR1 is MDHEN and CDR2 is SYDVKM. V lost 4 bases and J 3 bases, leaving 7 bases between the germline ends. The CDR3 contains 12 residues.

The gene calls are TRBV5-6 and TRBJ1-4, with 8 bases that match TRBD1. The CDR3 is 14 residues long. The germline gives CDR1 SGHDT, CDR2 YYEEEE. V dropped 4 bases and J dropped 5; count of bases not matched to a gene: 4. CDR3 DNA: TGTGCCAGCAGCCTGGGACAGGTAAATGAAAAACTGTTTTTT. As protein: CASSLGQVNEKLFF.

J is TRBJ2-3 and V is TRBV3-1 (or the pseudogene TRBV3-2); D gene unclear. This CDR3 spans 15 amino acids. V lost 1 base to trimming and J lost 4 bases, with 12 bases between them. Germline V gives CDR1 LGHDT, CDR2 YNNKEL (reference sequence). Here the CDR3 reads CASSQAPVTSDTQYF. The CDR3 region has the DNA TGTGCCAGCAGCCAAGCCCCGGTCACTTCAGATACGCAGTATTTT.

The rearrangement joins TRBV5-1 to TRBJ1-3; 10 nucleotides align to TRBD1. This CDR3 has 18 residues. Germline V gene lookup returns CDR1 SGHRS and CDR2 YFSETQ. Trimming took 5 bases from V and 0 from J; bases not matched to a gene: 11. This chain's CDR3 is CASSPGQGSRFSGNTIYF. CDR3 DNA sequence: TGCGCCAGCAGTCCGGGACAGGGGTCGCGATTCTCTGGAAACACCATATATTTT.

The chain combines TRBV5-6 with TRBJ2-4; D call uncertain. V was shortened by 1 base and J by 0 bases, with 11 bases between the two germline ends. Germline loops: CDR1 SGHDT, CDR2 YYEEEE. The CDR3 contains 16 residues. CDR3 nucleotides: TGTGCCAGCAGCTTGATTGACACCTTAGCCAAAAACATTCAGTACTTC. Translation: CASSLIDTLAKNIQYF.

The CDR3 nucleotides read TGTGCCACGACTAGTAATTCGAACACCGGGGAGCTGTTTTTT. Protein product: CATTSNSNTGELFF. The chain has TRBV19 and TRBJ2-2; D possibly corresponds to TRBD2 (6 bases). V dropped 10 bases and J dropped 0 bases, with 12 bases sitting between them. CDR3 length: 14 amino acids. CDR1 LNHDA and CDR2 SQIVND come from the germline V gene (reference sequence).

CDR3 protein: CASSPGQGGIRYTF. Written as DNA, the CDR3 is TGTGCCAGTAGTCCAGGACAGGGAGGGATTCGCTACACCTTC. This rearrangement joins TRBV19 to TRBJ1-2; 8 positions agree with TRBD1. J lost 9 bases, V lost 5 bases, and 11 bases had no gene match. The CDR3 sequence is 14 residues long. Germline lookup yields CDR1 LNHDA and CDR2 SQIVND (reference sequence).

This sequence joins TRBV6-6 and TRBJ1-5; no reliable D call. Per germline, CDR1 MNHNY and CDR2 SVGAGI (reference sequence). The CDR3 length is 16 residues. Trimming removed 1 base at V and 4 bases at J, with 14 bases between. CDR3 sequence (DNA): TGTGCCAGCAGTTACTACGGCCTTAAGAGGAATCAGCCCCAGCATTTT. This sequence encodes CASSYYGLKRNQPQHF.

The V call is TRBV7-9, the J call TRBJ2-5; 7 nucleotides agree with TRBD2. The CDR3 has 14 residues. Looked up from germline, CDR1 is SEHNR and CDR2 is FQNEAQ (reference sequence). Trimming cost V 5 bases and J 1 base; bases outside gene matches: 4. This CDR3 reads CASSPWTSQETQYF. CDR3 nucleotide sequence: TGTGCCAGCAGCCCTTGGACTAGCCAAGAGACCCAGTACTTC. The whole variable domain, filled in from reference TRBV7-9 and TRBJ2-5, reads DTGVSQNPRHKITKRGQNVTFRCDPISEHNRLYWYRQTLGQGPEFLTYFQNEAQLEKSRLLSDRFSAERPKGSFSTLEIQRTEQGDSAMYLCASSPWTSQETQYFGPGTRLLVL.

The chain joins TRBV7-8 to TRBJ1-2, with D perhaps TRBD1 (5 bases). The CDR3 contains 14 residues. CDR1 and CDR2 from the germline V gene are SGHVS and FQNEAQ. Trimming took off 1 base at V and 4 bases at J, with 10 bases between the two ends. The CDR3 bases are TGTGCCAGCAGCTTAGGGGGCAGATCCTATGGCTACACCTTC. This encodes CASSLGGRSYGYTF.

The chain has TRBV27 and TRBJ2-3; D might be TRBD2 (6 bases). CDR3 length: 17 residues. V was cut by 0 bases and J by 2 bases, with 15 bases left in between. Per germline, CDR1 MNHEY and CDR2 SMNVEV (reference sequence). CDR3 residues: CASSLSFPGEDTDTQYF. DNA for the CDR3: TGTGCCAGCAGTTTATCGTTTCCGGGGGAGGACACAGATACGCAGTATTTT.

The chain employs TRBV5-1 and TRBJ1-5; D may be TRBD1 (6 bases). This CDR3 spans 13 amino acids. CDR1 SGHRS and CDR2 YFSETQ come from the germline V gene. The V end lost 3 bases, the J end lost 4 bases, and 8 bases lay between the germline ends. The CDR3, as DNA: TGCGCCAGCAGCTGGGACATGAATCAGCCCCAGCATTTT. Protein sequence: CASSWDMNQPQHF. Full variable domain (missing parts from reference TRBV5-1 and TRBJ1-5): KAGVTQTPRYLIKTRGQQVTLSCSPISGHRSVSWYQQTPGQGLQFLFEYFSETQRNKGNFPGRFSGRQFSNSRSEMNVSTLELGDSALYLCASSWDMNQPQHFGDGTRLSIL.

J is TRBJ1-2 and V is TRBV28, with 9 bases that match TRBD1. V lost 5 bases, J lost 4 bases, and 11 bases stayed unmatched. CDR1 is MDHEN and CDR2 is SYDVKM in the germline V gene. This CDR3 is built from 16 residues. The CDR3 DNA is TGTGCCAGCAGTCAACCTTGGACAGGGGTGGCCTATGGCTACACCTTC. This sequence encodes CASSQPWTGVAYGYTF.